This note documents a single T cell receptor (beta chain) sequence. Sequencing used immunoSEQ multiplex PCR; TCRdb keeps in-frame clones, though not all of them. Among around 100,000 clones listed, approximately 94% were seen once. This record comes from a study of T cell changes during pregnancy in multiple sclerosis. Per the germline V gene, CDR1 is LNHDA and CDR2 is SQIVND (reference sequence). CDR3 size: 11 residues. V lost 1 base, J lost 5 bases, and 2 bases lay in between. The clonotype was recovered from a female donor with multiple sclerosis, enrolled in a pregnancy study. The specimen was peripheral blood, collected before pregnancy. The chain uses TRBV19 and TRBJ2-5, with no clear D. The CDR3 is CASSIAETQYF. In DNA form, the CDR3 reads TGTGCCAGTAGTATAGCGGAGACCCAGTACTTC.